This T cell receptor beta chain was sequenced during a study of blood T cell repertoires in COVID-19. Deletions cut 0 bases from V and 5 bases from J, with 11 bases between. Germline assignment: CDR1 SGDLS and CDR2 YYNGEE. The CDR3 is 15 amino acids. The method was immunoSEQ multiplex PCR; TCRdb's version includes in-frame clones alone and lacks a portion of them. The sample consists of fewer than 20,000 clones, about 88% of them appearing once. The sequence was collected from a man aged 55-75 years with acute or convalescent COVID-19. The chain has TRBV9 and TRBJ2-2; D possibly corresponds to TRBD1 (6 bases). The sample was peripheral blood. The CDR3 DNA sequence: TGTGCCAGCAGCGTAGAAGGGGGACGGACCGGGGAGCTGTTTTTT. Its translation: CASSVEGGRTGELFF.